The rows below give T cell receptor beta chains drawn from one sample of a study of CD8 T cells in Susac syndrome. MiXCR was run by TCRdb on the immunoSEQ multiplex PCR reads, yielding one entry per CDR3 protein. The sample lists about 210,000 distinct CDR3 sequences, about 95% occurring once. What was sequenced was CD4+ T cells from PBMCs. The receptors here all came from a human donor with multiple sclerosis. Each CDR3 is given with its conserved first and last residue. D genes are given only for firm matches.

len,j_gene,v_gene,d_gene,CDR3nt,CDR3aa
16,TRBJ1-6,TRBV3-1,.,TGTGCCAGCAGCCAAGACCCGGGGCTATCTGATTCACCCCTCCACTTT,CASSQDPGLSDSPLHF
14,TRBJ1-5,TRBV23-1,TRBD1,TGCGCCAGCAGTCAAACCTCAGGGGGTCAGCCCCAGCATTTT,CASSQTSGGQPQHF
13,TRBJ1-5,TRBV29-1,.,TGCAGCGTCGCCAGCCAGGATGATCAGCCCCAGCATTTT,CSVASQDDQPQHF
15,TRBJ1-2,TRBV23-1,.,TGCGCCAGCAGGCCCCAGAGGGCGCTCGACTTTGGCTACACCTTC,CASRPQRALDFGYTF
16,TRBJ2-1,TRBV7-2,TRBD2,TGTGCCAGCAGCCTACAGCGGGGGGGTTCCTACAATGAGCAGTTCTTC,CASSLQRGGSYNEQFF
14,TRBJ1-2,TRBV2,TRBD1,TGTGCCAGCATTCTGGACAGGTCGAACTATGGCTACACCTTC,CASILDRSNYGYTF
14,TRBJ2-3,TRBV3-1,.,TGTGCCAGCAGTCAGGGGCCCAGCACAGATACGCAGTATTTT,CASSQGPSTDTQYF
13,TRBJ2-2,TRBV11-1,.,TGTGCCAGCAGCTCCGCGAACACCGGGGAGCTGTTTTTT,CASSSANTGELFF
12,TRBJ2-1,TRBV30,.,TGTGCCTGGAGTAGAGCTTCCAATGAGCAGTTCTTC,CAWSRASNEQFF
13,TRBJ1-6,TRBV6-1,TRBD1,TGTGCCACCGGGACAGCCGCTGGTTCACCCCTCCACTTT,CATGTAAGSPLHF
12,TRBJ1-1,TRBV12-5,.,TGTGCTAGTGGTCTAATGAACACTGAAGCTTTCTTT,CASGLMNTEAFF
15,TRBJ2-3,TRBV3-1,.,TGTGCCAGCAGCTCCACAACAGGGTCCACAGATACGCAGTATTTT,CASSSTTGSTDTQYF
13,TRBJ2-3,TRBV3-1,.,TGTGCCAGCAGCCGGGGGTCCGAGCGGGCGCAGTATTTT,CASSRGSERAQYF
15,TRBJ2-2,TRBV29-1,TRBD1,TGCAGCGTTCGCCGGGACAGGGGGCTTCACGGGGAGCTGTTTTTT,CSVRRDRGLHGELFF
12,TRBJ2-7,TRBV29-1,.,TGCAGCGTACTCAGTAGCTCCTACGAGCAGTACTTC,CSVLSSSYEQYF
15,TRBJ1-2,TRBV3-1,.,TGTGCCAGCAGCCAAGCACCCCCTCCTGGGGGAGGCTACACCTTC,CASSQAPPPGGGYTF